These T cell receptor beta chains were read from a single sample in a study of OX40 agonist ivuxolimab in advanced cancers. Libraries were prepared by immunoSEQ multiplex PCR; TCRdb keeps only in-frame clonotypes and omits some of them. The data hold approximately 49,000 clones, with 85% observed a single time. This sample comprised CD4+ or CD8+ T cells sorted from blood, obtained in a trial of the OX40 agonist ivuxolimab. These receptors came from an adult with an advanced solid tumor such as melanoma, head and neck, liver or kidney cancer. Both conserved end residues are part of each CDR3.

CDR3,V
CASSELANYGYTF,TRBV25-1
CAARAGEKLFF,TRBV6-1
CASSFGQSAYNEQFF,TRBV28
CSVEDFPGQGLTDTQYF,TRBV29-1
CASSLKTGSSYNEQFF,TRBV6-6
CASSVLAGPSTDTQYF,TRBV7-6
CASSESLGLAPDTQYF,TRBV10-2
CASSVGVLSTDTQYF,TRBV9
CASSQGVALWPQHF,TRBV4-2
CASSITPATYEQYF,TRBV19